The rows below give T cell receptor beta chains drawn from one sample of a study of T cells after yellow fever vaccination. Each CDR3 protein gets one entry after TCRdb re-called the 5' RACE reads with MiXCR. The sample contains approximately 550,000 distinct CDR3 sequences, over 15% of which appear only once. Sequencing was performed on PBMCs, taken 15 days after the yellow fever booster vaccination. These receptors were collected from a man aged 30-40 years who received the YFV17D yellow fever vaccine. Each CDR3 is given with its conserved first and last residue. A D gene is named only where the DNA matches it firmly. The listing skips clone size in some rows; elsewhere it reads once, few, many or a size class.

few TRBJ2-1 TRBD2 TRBV7-2 CASREGLAGVREQFF TGTGCCAGCCGGGAGGGGTTAGCGGGAGTTCGGGAGCAGTTCTTC
few TRBJ2-3 TRBD2 TRBV3-1 CASRAGGPTDTQYF TGTGCCAGCAGAGCGGGAGGGCCCACAGATACGCAGTATTTT
few TRBJ1-2 . TRBV7-2 CASSLAGDAGWGYTF TGTGCCAGCAGCTTGGCCGGGGACGCGGGATGGGGCTACACCTTC
few TRBJ2-7 TRBD2 TRBV25-1 CASGGAGVYEQYF TGTGCCAGCGGCGGGGCGGGAGTCTACGAGCAGTACTTC
. TRBJ2-1 . TRBV7-2 CASSATDEQFF TGTGCCAGCAGCGCAACGGATGAGCAGTTCTTC
many TRBJ2-1 . TRBV14 CASSQDLNNEQFF TGTGCCAGCAGCCAAGATTTAAACAATGAGCAGTTCTTC
. TRBJ1-6 TRBD1 TRBV9 CASSSRTGPNSPLHF TGTGCCAGCAGCTCACGGACAGGTCCAAATTCACCCCTCCACTTT
few TRBJ2-3 TRBD2 TRBV6-5 CASSFQRGTGDTQYF TGTGCCAGCAGTTTCCAGCGGGGGACGGGGGATACGCAGTATTTT
. TRBJ2-7 TRBD2 TRBV6-2/TRBV6-3 CASSLTAGAYEQYF TGTGCCAGCAGTTTAACGGCGGGAGCCTACGAGCAGTACTTC
. TRBJ1-2 . TRBV30 CAWSPDGYGYTF TGTGCCTGGAGTCCAGACGGCTATGGCTACACCTTC
. TRBJ1-1 TRBD1 TRBV7-2 CASSSQGARTEAFF TGTGCCAGCAGCTCGCAGGGGGCGCGGACTGAAGCTTTCTTT
many TRBJ1-5 . TRBV29-1 CSVPRKGEGNQPQHF TGCAGCGTCCCCCGGAAGGGAGAAGGAAATCAGCCCCAGCATTTT
once TRBJ2-7 TRBD2 TRBV28 CASSISGTRVQYF TGTGCCAGCAGTATTAGCGGGACGCGGGTACAGTACTTC
. TRBJ2-3 TRBD2 TRBV18 CASSPILAGVTDTQYF TGTGCCAGCTCACCAATCCTAGCGGGAGTGACAGATACGCAGTATTTT
many TRBJ2-5 TRBD1 TRBV20-1 CSVIRLTGPQETQYF TGCAGTGTGATACGCTTGACAGGGCCCCAGGAGACCCAGTACTTC
. TRBJ1-5 . TRBV12-3/TRBV12-4 CASSLGGINQPQHF TGTGCCAGCAGTTTGGGGGGGATTAATCAGCCCCAGCATTTT
few TRBJ1-1 . TRBV30 CAWMARELVTEAFF TGTGCCTGGATGGCCAGGGAGTTGGTCACTGAAGCTTTCTTT
. TRBJ2-1 . TRBV7-2 CASSTQILNEQFF TGTGCCAGCAGCACCCAGATCCTTAATGAGCAGTTCTTC
once TRBJ1-1 . TRBV30 CAWSVHRSGGAFF TGTGCCTGGAGTGTACACCGGTCCGGGGGTGCTTTCTTT
. TRBJ2-5 TRBD2 TRBV20-1 CSASTLRGVKETQYF TGCAGTGCTTCGACTTTACGGGGGGTAAAAGAGACCCAGTACTTC